This paragraph covers one TCR beta chain sequence. Its antigen remains unidentified. The sample comes from a study of blood T cells in healthy people across ages. Primers used in a second PCR of about 6 to 11 cycles were a sample-barcoded 5' primer and a J-beta primer mix. TCRdb itself ran the 5' RACE reads through MiXCR, one entry per CDR3 protein. Here the sample spans 1.5 million to 2 million distinct CDR3 sequences, 30% to 40% being singletons. General study points: Aged donors had fewer naive CD4+ cells and lower diversity than long-lived donors. Across the age range, TCR beta diversity per million T cells fell in a roughly linear way.

The TCR was taken from a human donor in good health. Sample: blood.

CDR3 protein: CASSFVSSETQYF. For the CDR3, the DNA is TGTGCCAGCAGCTTTGTATCTAGCGAGACCCAGTACTTC. The genes are TRBV7-2 and TRBJ2-5; tentatively, D is TRBD2 (5 bases). V was pared by 3 bases and J by 5 bases, with 10 bases between. This CDR3 region has 13 residues. CDR1 is SGHTA, CDR2 FQGNSA, per germline.